This T cell receptor (beta chain) was sequenced for a study of PD-1 blockade in classical Hodgkin lymphoma. This clone was counted between two and nine times. Generated by immunoSEQ multiplex PCR, the TCRdb table keeps only in-frame clones and is missing some. The sample comprises 38,000 or so clones, about 70% of which are singletons, and around an eighth rests with the top ten. CDR1 SGDLS and CDR2 YYNGEE come from the germline V gene. The ends lost 2 bases at V and 7 bases at J; junction bases unmatched: 10. The CDR3 contains 15 residues. Every one of the patients relapsed after autologous stem cell transplantation (brentuximab vedotin exposure was variable).

This chain links TRBV9 with TRBJ2-7; 9 bases align to TRBD2. This clonotype was obtained from a human donor with classical Hodgkin lymphoma. Sequencing was performed on peripheral blood mononuclear cells (PBMCs), taken before the second cycle of nivolumab. CDR3: CASSVASGGPSEQYF. CDR3 sequence (DNA): TGTGCCAGCAGCGTCGCAAGCGGGGGGCCGTCAGAGCAGTACTTC.